The rows below give T cell receptor beta chains drawn from one sample of a study of control samples from healthy donors and cancer patients. Only in-frame clones appear in the TCRdb table, and some are missing; sequencing was by immunoSEQ multiplex PCR. The sample lists over 100,000 clones, nearly 90% occurring once. The sequenced sample consisted of blood. The receptor source for this set is a man over 45 in good health. The CDR3 runs from the conserved cysteine through the conserved F or W. D genes are given only for firm matches. Some rows mark clone size as missing; the rest say once, few, many or name a class of expanded clone.

d_call clone_size j_call v_call cdr3_aa cdr3_nt
TRBD1 - TRBJ2-1 TRBV6-5 CASTKDRVVNEQFF TGTGCCAGCACCAAGGACAGGGTGGTCAATGAGCAGTTCTTC
- once TRBJ1-5 TRBV19 CASSVGDQPQHF TGTGCCAGTAGTGTAGGGGATCAGCCCCAGCATTTT
TRBD1 - TRBJ2-2 TRBV7-7 CASSLLQGGKSGELFF TGTGCCAGCAGTCTCCTACAGGGGGGAAAATCCGGGGAGCTGTTTTTT
TRBD1 few TRBJ1-3 TRBV5-1 CASGGTGGNTIYF TGCGCCAGCGGCGGGACAGGCGGAAACACCATATATTTT
- - TRBJ2-2 TRBV30 CAWNGGAGELFF TGTGCCTGGAATGGCGGAGCCGGGGAGCTGTTTTTT
- - TRBJ1-3 TRBV19 CASIGRASGNTIYF TGTGCCTCAATAGGCCGAGCCTCTGGAAACACCATATATTTT
TRBD1 - TRBJ1-5 TRBV19 CASTEDRGVQPQHF TGTGCCAGTACCGAGGACAGGGGGGTCCAGCCCCAGCATTTT
- - TRBJ2-1 TRBV6-4 CASSDSRVNEQFF TGTGCCAGCAGTGACTCCAGGGTCAATGAGCAGTTCTTC
- - TRBJ1-1 TRBV5-6 CASSLVGSLEAFF TGTGCCAGCAGCTTGGTAGGTTCTCTCGAAGCTTTCTTT
TRBD1 - TRBJ2-7 TRBV6-5 CASSISGQFHEQYF TGTGCCAGCAGTATATCGGGACAGTTCCACGAGCAGTACTTC
- - TRBJ2-7 TRBV20-1 CSASPFSGTGHEQYF TGCAGTGCTAGTCCCTTTAGCGGAACTGGCCACGAGCAGTACTTC
- - TRBJ2-1 TRBV7-2 CASSSVGGDYNEQFF TGTGCCAGCAGCTCCGTCGGAGGGGATTACAATGAGCAGTTCTTC
TRBD1 once TRBJ1-1 TRBV6-2/TRBV6-3 CASSKEGARNTEAFF TGTGCCAGCAGCAAGGAGGGGGCGAGGAACACTGAAGCTTTCTTT
TRBD1 - TRBJ1-1 TRBV10-3 CAIMGQMNTEAFF TGTGCCATTATGGGACAGATGAACACTGAAGCTTTCTTT
TRBD1 - TRBJ1-5 TRBV30 CAWSGPGTVNQPQHF TGTGCCTGGAGCGGACCCGGGACAGTAAATCAGCCCCAGCATTTT
- - TRBJ2-2 TRBV5-5 CASSLGPSNTGELFF TGTGCCAGCAGCTTGGGACCCAGTAACACCGGGGAGCTGTTTTTT
- few TRBJ2-2 TRBV6-4 CASSDRPGNTGELFF TGTGCCAGCAGTGACCGTCCAGGGAACACCGGGGAGCTGTTTTTT
TRBD1 - TRBJ2-7 TRBV5-8 CASSTLDRPHEQYF TGTGCCAGCAGCACCTTGGACAGGCCCCACGAGCAGTACTTC
- - TRBJ2-3 TRBV6-2/TRBV6-3 CASSLFHGLTDTQYF TGTGCCAGCAGTCTATTCCACGGGCTGACAGATACGCAGTATTTT
TRBD1 - TRBJ2-1 TRBV24-1 CATSAFIMVGTGGYNEQFF TGTGCCACCAGTGCTTTTATCATGGTAGGGACAGGGGGCTACAATGAGCAGTTCTTC
TRBD1 - TRBJ2-4 TRBV5-6 CASSWVTGTGKNIQYF TGTGCCAGCAGCTGGGTCACTGGGACAGGGAAAAACATTCAGTACTTC
- - TRBJ2-5 TRBV7-8 CASSLTDLETQYF TGTGCCAGCAGCTTGACAGATTTAGAGACCCAGTACTTC
TRBD2 - TRBJ2-1 TRBV5-1 CASSLGTSGYNEQFF TGCGCCAGCAGCTTGGGGACTAGCGGATACAATGAGCAGTTCTTC
TRBD2 - TRBJ2-3 TRBV2 CASSAAGVNTDTQYF TGTGCCAGCAGTGCTGCGGGGGTTAACACAGATACGCAGTATTTT
- - TRBJ1-5 TRBV28 CASTEGENQPQHF TGTGCCAGCACCGAGGGGGAGAATCAGCCCCAGCATTTT
- - TRBJ2-2 TRBV4-1 CASSQILGATGELFF TGCGCCAGCAGCCAAATCCTAGGAGCGACCGGGGAGCTGTTTTTT
TRBD2 - TRBJ2-3 TRBV5-4 CASSPRLAGTDTQYF TGTGCCAGCAGCCCTAGACTAGCGGGCACAGATACGCAGTATTTT
- - TRBJ2-3 TRBV7-2 CASSLQPPFFYDGTDTQYF TGTGCCAGCAGCCTCCAGCCCCCTTTCTTCTATGATGGCACAGATACGCAGTATTTT
TRBD1 - TRBJ2-5 TRBV24-1 CATSDFRGQGKETQYF TGTGCCACCAGTGATTTTAGGGGACAGGGGAAAGAGACCCAGTACTTC
- - TRBJ2-7 TRBV6-5 CASSPVGLSYEQYF TGTGCCAGCAGCCCCGTGGGACTCTCCTACGAGCAGTACTTC
- - TRBJ1-2 TRBV25-1 CASSDNYGYTF TGTGCCAGCAGTGACAATTATGGCTACACCTTC
- - TRBJ1-3 TRBV4-2 CASSQVGADGNTIYF TGTGCCAGCAGCCAAGTAGGCGCAGATGGAAACACCATATATTTT
TRBD2 - TRBJ2-4 TRBV3-1/TRBV3-2 CASSQGTSGGVIKNIQYF TGTGCCAGCAGCCAAGGGACTAGCGGGGGGGTTATCAAAAACATTCAGTACTTC
- - TRBJ1-4 TRBV27 CASSGGRGPRGEKLFF TGTGCCAGCAGCGGGGGACGTGGGCCGAGGGGCGAAAAACTGTTTTTT
- - TRBJ1-2 TRBV6-5 CASSYSGTGRDYGYTF TGTGCCAGCAGTTACTCTGGCACGGGAAGGGACTATGGCTACACCTTC
- - TRBJ2-7 TRBV4-1 CASSRMRDGSYEQYF TGCGCCAGCAGCCGCATGCGGGACGGCTCCTACGAGCAGTACTTC
- - TRBJ2-7 TRBV7-2 CASSLAGWREQYF TGTGCCAGCAGCTTAGCTGGGTGGCGCGAGCAGTACTTC
TRBD1 - TRBJ2-7 TRBV13 CASSAGTGEWEQYF TGTGCCAGCAGCGCCGGGACAGGGGAGTGGGAGCAGTACTTC
- - TRBJ2-6 TRBV2 CASMVSRSGANVLTF TGTGCCAGCATGGTCTCGCGATCTGGGGCCAACGTCCTGACTTTC
- - TRBJ2-1 TRBV7-9 CASSFSLWQSRYEQFF TGTGCCAGCAGCTTCTCTCTCTGGCAGTCCAGGTATGAGCAGTTCTTC
- - TRBJ2-1 TRBV5-4 CASSFYTGDLYNEQFF TGTGCCAGCAGCTTCTATACAGGGGACTTATACAATGAGCAGTTCTTC
TRBD2 - TRBJ2-5 TRBV2 CASSGRLAGGRETQYF TGTGCCAGCAGTGGGAGACTAGCGGGGGGCCGGGAGACCCAGTACTTC
- - TRBJ2-7 TRBV30 CAFRPIGPSYEQYF TGTGCCTTCCGCCCGATAGGCCCTTCCTACGAGCAGTACTTC
- - TRBJ1-5 TRBV28 CASSDNQPQHF TGTGCCAGCAGCGATAATCAGCCCCAGCATTTT
- many TRBJ2-7 TRBV5-1 CASASLGSYEQYF TGCGCCAGCGCTAGTTTAGGCTCCTACGAGCAGTACTTC
- - TRBJ2-1 TRBV10-3 CAISDGSGWGSYNEQFF TGTGCCATCAGTGACGGTTCTGGGTGGGGATCCTACAATGAGCAGTTCTTC
- - TRBJ1-3 TRBV6-6 CASSLASGNTIYF TGTGCCAGCAGTTTGGCCTCTGGAAACACCATATATTTT
- once TRBJ2-2 TRBV10-1 CASSEFKFTGELFF TGCGCCAGCAGTGAATTCAAATTTACCGGGGAGCTGTTTTTT
- - TRBJ2-1 TRBV6-5 CASSYYIPGGEQFF TGTGCCAGCAGTTACTATATTCCGGGTGGTGAGCAGTTCTTC
TRBD2 - TRBJ2-2 TRBV5-1 CASSLALAGGPGTGELFF TGCGCCAGCAGCTTGGCCCTAGCGGGGGGGCCCGGTACCGGGGAGCTGTTTTTT
- - TRBJ1-5 TRBV25-1 CASSGVVFGEPQHF TGTGCCAGCAGTGGTGTGGTCTTTGGGGAGCCCCAGCATTTT
- once TRBJ1-1 TRBV18 CASSPPSTGNTEAFF TGTGCCAGCTCACCACCGTCGACAGGGAACACTGAAGCTTTCTTT
- - TRBJ1-6 TRBV11-2 CASSRGGSSPLHF TGTGCCAGCAGCCGGGGGGGGAGTTCACCCCTCCACTTT
- few TRBJ2-2 TRBV5-6 CASSLGLGVGELFF TGTGCCAGCAGCTTGGGGCTTGGGGTCGGGGAGCTGTTTTTT
- - TRBJ1-1 TRBV3-1/TRBV3-2 CASSQVSGAEAFF TGTGCCAGCAGCCAAGTGAGTGGGGCTGAAGCTTTCTTT
TRBD1 few TRBJ2-7 TRBV27 CASSVGQGPYEQYF TGTGCCAGCAGTGTGGGACAGGGGCCCTACGAGCAGTACTTC
- - TRBJ1-1 TRBV2 CASSYKIRRDTEAFF TGTGCCAGCAGTTATAAGATCCGAAGAGACACTGAAGCTTTCTTT
TRBD1 - TRBJ2-1 TRBV6-2/TRBV6-3 CASSYRAGTASSYNEQFF TGTGCCAGCAGTTACAGGGCCGGGACAGCTAGCTCCTACAATGAGCAGTTCTTC